This T cell receptor (beta chain) stems from a study of T cells in tumors after PD-1 blockade. Study background: No patient had prior checkpoint blockade, systemic immunosuppression, or radiotherapy within 4 weeks.

Comment on this clone: The antigen is unknown.

The assay was immunoSEQ multiplex PCR, and TCRdb's table has in-frame clones only and misses some. Among about 25,000 clones listed, roughly 80% were seen once. Study results and limitations: Approximately 43% of tumor TCR clonotypes were also found in blood.

The origin of this receptor is a human donor with basal cell carcinoma. Sample: PBMCs, taken after anti-PD-1 treatment.

The DNA of the CDR3 is TGTGCCAGCACCCTGGACCTTGATGAAAAACTGTTTTTT. Protein sequence: CASTLDLDEKLFF. This sequence joins TRBV12-3 or TRBV12-4 and TRBJ1-4, with D hard to call. Trimming cost V 7 bases and J 6 bases, with 12 bases left between them. This CDR3 is built from 13 residues.